One sample yielded the 3 T cell receptor beta chains listed below, sequenced in a study of shared clonotypes between healthy human individuals. This table comes from immunoSEQ multiplex PCR, and its TCRdb copy is limited to in-frame clones, with some not included. The sample gives about 2 million clones, roughly 95% of which show up once; roughly 1% is in the top ten. Positive CCR7 selection of CD45RO-negative cells yielded the naive CD8 cells, and terminally differentiated effector memory CD45RA+ cells were excluded. The sample taken for sequencing was naive CD8+ T cells sorted from blood. The receptors originated from a young man in good health.

This clone was picked up a small number of times. The chain joins TRBV7-9 to TRBJ1-2, with 7 bases lining up with TRBD1. CDR1 and CDR2 (germline): SEHNR, FQNEAQ (reference sequence). The CDR3 spans 12 residues. Trimming took 3 bases from V and 13 from J; bases not matched to a gene: 8. The CDR3 spells CASSLDRSCCTF. The DNA for the CDR3 is TGTGCCAGCAGCTTGGACAGGAGCTGTTGCACCTTC.

This sequence joins TRBV30 and TRBJ1-1, with D possibly TRBD1 on 5 matching bases. This CDR3 is built from 16 residues. Trimming removed 3 bases at V and 0 bases at J, with 17 bases between. Germline-derived CDR1 and CDR2 are GTSNPN and SVGIG (reference sequence). The CDR3 sequence is CAWSEALGTLNTEAFF. The CDR3 nucleotides are TGTGCCTGGAGCGAGGCCCTCGGGACGTTGAACACTGAAGCTTTCTTT.

J is TRBJ1-5 and V is TRBV6-6; D possibly corresponds to TRBD1 (5 bases). V dropped 7 bases and J dropped 2 bases, with 15 bases sitting between them. CDR3 size: 15 residues. CDR1 is MNHNY, CDR2 SVGAGI, per germline (reference sequence). CDR3 in DNA: TGTGCCAGCACTGACGCCAGGGAAGGCAATCAGCCCCAGCATTTT. Translating gives CASTDAREGNQPQHF.